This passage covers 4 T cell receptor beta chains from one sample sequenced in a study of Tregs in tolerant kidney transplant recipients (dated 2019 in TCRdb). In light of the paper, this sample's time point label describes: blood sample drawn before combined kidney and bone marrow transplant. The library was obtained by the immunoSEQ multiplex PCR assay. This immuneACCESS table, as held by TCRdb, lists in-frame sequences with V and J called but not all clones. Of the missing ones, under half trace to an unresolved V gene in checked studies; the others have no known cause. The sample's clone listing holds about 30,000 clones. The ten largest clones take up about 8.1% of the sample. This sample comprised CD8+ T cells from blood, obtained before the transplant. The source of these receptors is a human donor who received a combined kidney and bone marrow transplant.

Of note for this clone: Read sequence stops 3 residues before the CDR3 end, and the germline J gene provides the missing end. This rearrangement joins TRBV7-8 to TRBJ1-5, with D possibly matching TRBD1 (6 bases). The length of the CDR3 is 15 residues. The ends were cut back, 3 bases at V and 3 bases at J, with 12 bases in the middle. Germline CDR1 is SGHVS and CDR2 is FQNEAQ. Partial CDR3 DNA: TGTGCCAGCAGCTTGGGCACAGGGCTCAATCAGCCC. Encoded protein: CASSLGTGLNQP. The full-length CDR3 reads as CASSLGTGLNQPQHF.

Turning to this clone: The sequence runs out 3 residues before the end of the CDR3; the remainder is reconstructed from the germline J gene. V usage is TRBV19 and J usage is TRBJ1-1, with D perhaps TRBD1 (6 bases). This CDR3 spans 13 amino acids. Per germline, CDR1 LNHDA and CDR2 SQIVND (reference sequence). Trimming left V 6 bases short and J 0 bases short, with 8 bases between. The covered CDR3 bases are TGTGCCAGTAGGGACAGTTTGAACACTGAA. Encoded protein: CASRDSLNTE. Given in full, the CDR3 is CASRDSLNTEAFF.

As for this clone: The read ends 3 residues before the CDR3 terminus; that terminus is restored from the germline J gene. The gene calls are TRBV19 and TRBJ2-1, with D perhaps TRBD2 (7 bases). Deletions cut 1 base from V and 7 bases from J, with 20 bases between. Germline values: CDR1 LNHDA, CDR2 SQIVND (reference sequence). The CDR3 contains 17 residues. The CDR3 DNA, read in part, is TGTGCCAGTAGTATAGGGGTTCGGGGGGCAAGATTTAATGAG. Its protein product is CASSIGVRGARFNE. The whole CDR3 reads CASSIGVRGARFNEQFF.

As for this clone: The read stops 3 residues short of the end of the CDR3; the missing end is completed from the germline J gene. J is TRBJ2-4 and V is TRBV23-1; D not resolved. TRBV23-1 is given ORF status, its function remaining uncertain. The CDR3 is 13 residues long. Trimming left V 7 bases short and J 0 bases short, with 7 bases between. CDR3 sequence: CASIRGAKNIQYF. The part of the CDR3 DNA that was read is TGCGCCAGCATCAGAGGAGCCAAAAACATT.